A selection of T cell receptor beta chains follows, all from one sample in a study of blood T cell repertoires in COVID-19. Some clones are missing from TCRdb's copy, which holds only in-frame ones; the method was immunoSEQ multiplex PCR. This sample has about 85,000 clones, with 90% found just once. The sample was peripheral blood. These receptors all stem from a woman over 75 with active or convalescent COVID-19. CDR3s include the opening cysteine and the closing phenylalanine or tryptophan.

CAIQTQGLHTYSNQPQHF	18	TRBV19	TRBJ1-5
CASSIRQGGTEAFF	14	TRBV18	TRBJ1-1
CASSAGQGFGYTF	13	TRBV9	TRBJ1-2
CASSPGPNTEAFF	13	TRBV7-2	TRBJ1-1
CASEKGALSGELFF	14	TRBV9	TRBJ2-2
CASSLGRRDSPLHF	14	TRBV5-6	TRBJ1-6
CASSLGAGGYTF	12	TRBV25-1	TRBJ1-2
CASSFSDRGRALHF	14	TRBV27	TRBJ1-6
CASRERTTNEQFF	13	TRBV12-3/TRBV12-4	TRBJ2-1
CAISEWGQGINTEAFF	16	TRBV10-3	TRBJ1-1
CASSYTGAGSPLHF	14	TRBV7-2	TRBJ1-6
CSASPLQGANTEAFF	15	TRBV20-1	TRBJ1-1
CASSEGGGQPQHF	13	TRBV6-1	TRBJ1-5
CATSTPVARGEAPNEKLFF	19	TRBV15	TRBJ1-4
CASSLLRREHWYEQYF	16	TRBV14	TRBJ2-7
CASSTGGQNTEAFF	14	TRBV5-1	TRBJ1-1
CASSLGQGWTEAFF	14	TRBV19	TRBJ1-1
CASSWGLEGETQYF	14	TRBV5-4	TRBJ2-5
CASSLSGTGSEKLFF	15	TRBV5-1	TRBJ1-4
CASSLQGMMNTEAFF	15	TRBV27	TRBJ1-1
CASSARGGLNYGYTF	15	TRBV2	TRBJ1-2